These 20 T cell receptor beta chains originate from one sample sequenced in a study of blood T cells in healthy people across ages. Combining a sample-barcoded 5' primer with a J-beta primer mix, a second PCR ran for roughly 6 to 11 cycles. One entry per CDR3 protein, called by TCRdb with MiXCR from the 5' RACE reads. The sample shows roughly 1,700,000 distinct CDR3 sequences, 28% of them seen only once. Material: blood. These receptors came from a woman aged 25 to 39 in good health.

This chain uses TRBV5-1 with TRBJ2-3, with 8 bases that match TRBD2. The V segment lost 3 bases and the J segment 3 bases; nucleotides outside the gene matches: 6. Germline V gene data show CDR1 as SGHRS and CDR2 as YFSETQ. The CDR3 consists of 15 residues. This CDR3 is CASSSRAGVTDTQYF. The CDR3 DNA reads TGCGCCAGCAGCTCACGAGCGGGAGTGACAGATACGCAGTATTTT.

This clonotype came up many times. V is TRBV6-5 and J is TRBJ2-7, with 8 bases lining up with TRBD2. This CDR3 contains 13 residues. In germline, CDR1 is MNHEY, CDR2 SVGAGI. Trimming cost V 7 bases and J 3 bases; bases outside gene matches: 5. The DNA of the CDR3 is TGTGCCAGCAATAAGCGGGGGAACTACGAGCAGTACTTC. Translating it yields CASNKRGNYEQYF.

As to this clonotype: The junction shows a germline mismatch at one end, possibly a read error. V and J are TRBV3-1 and TRBJ1-6, with a tentative D call TRBD1 (6 bases). Germline CDR1 and CDR2: LGHDT and YNNKEL (reference sequence). This CDR3 region has 15 residues. The CDR3 DNA reads TGTACCAGCAGCAGACCCAGGGGAGGAAATTCACCCCTCCACTTT. Encoded protein: CTSSRPRGGNSPLHF. The variable domain in full, completed from reference TRBV3-1 and TRBJ1-6, reads DTAVSQTPKYLVTQMGNDKSIKCEQNLGHDTMYWYKQDSKKFLKIMFSYNNKELIINETVPNRFSPKSPDKAHLNLHINSLELGDSAVYFCTSSRPRGGNSPLHFGNGTRLTVT.

At least ten counts were recorded for this clonotype. The V and J genes are TRBV7-6 and TRBJ2-1, with 8 bases that match TRBD1. The CDR3 sequence is 13 residues long. The germline gives CDR1 SGHVS, CDR2 FNYEAQ. V lost 4 bases, J lost 9 bases, and 5 bases stayed unmatched. The CDR3 DNA reads TGTGCCAGCAGCTCGGACAGGGATGGTGAGCAGTTCTTC. Translated, it gives CASSSDRDGEQFF. The entire variable domain, with the rest obtained from reference TRBV7-6 and TRBJ2-1, is as follows: GAGVSQSPRYKVTKRGQDVALRCDPISGHVSLYWYRQALGQGPEFLTYFNYEAQQDKSGLPNDRFSAERPEGSISTLTIQRTEQRDSAMYRCASSSDRDGEQFFGPGTRLTVL.

The chain combines TRBV12-3 or TRBV12-4 with TRBJ1-1; D may be TRBD1 (6 bases). Trimming removed 5 bases at V and 5 bases at J, with 18 bases between. This CDR3 spans 15 amino acids. CDR3 region: CASSPKTGRGTEAFF. CDR3 bases: TGTGCCAGCAGTCCGAAGACAGGACGAGGGACTGAAGCTTTCTTT.

This clonotype was seen just once. This clone may be a read error of a much larger clone one base away. The chain employs TRBV4-1 and TRBJ2-5; 11 nucleotides align to TRBD1. V dropped 5 bases and J dropped 11; count of bases not matched to a gene: 10. The CDR3 loop spans 14 amino acids. Germline V CDR1 and CDR2: MGHRA, YSYEKL. The CDR3 sequence: CASSDRDRGNEQYF. For the CDR3, the DNA is TGCGCCAGCAGCGACCGGGACAGGGGGAATGAGCAGTACTTC.

The chain joins TRBV7-9 to TRBJ1-2, with D perhaps TRBD1 (5 bases). Germline V gene lookup returns CDR1 SEHNR and CDR2 FQNEAQ (reference sequence). Trimming removed 0 bases from V and 4 bases from J, with 9 bases in between. CDR3 length equals 14 residues. CDR3 nucleotide sequence: TGTGCCAGCAGCTTAGCGGGAGGGGTCTATGGCTACACCTTC. Its translation is CASSLAGGVYGYTF.

The chain is built from TRBV12-3 or TRBV12-4 and TRBJ2-6; TRBD1 matches 8 bases. The trim removed 3 bases at V and 2 bases at J, leaving 3 bases unmatched. The CDR3 has 16 residues. CDR3 in DNA: TGTGCCAGCAGTTTCCAGGGGGCCGCTGGGGCCAACGTCCTGACTTTC. Translating it yields CASSFQGAAGANVLTF.

V usage is TRBV25-1 and J usage is TRBJ1-2, with 8 nucleotides matching TRBD1. Per germline, CDR1 MGHDK and CDR2 SYGVNS. The CDR3 is made up of 14 amino acids. V was pared by 6 bases and J by 7 bases, with 10 bases of the junction left unmatched. This CDR3 reads CASSRGPGSIGYTF. The CDR3, as DNA: TGTGCCAGCAGCAGGGGGCCAGGTTCAATTGGCTACACCTTC.

The CDR3 here is CASTKGRQGSNQPQHF. CDR3 nucleotide sequence: TGTGCCAGCACAAAGGGCAGACAGGGGTCCAATCAGCCCCAGCATTTT. The chain employs TRBV6-6 and TRBJ1-5; TRBD1 aligns across 8 bases. The CDR3 has 16 amino acids. Germline-derived CDR1 and CDR2 are MNHNY and SVGAGI (reference sequence). V lost 7 bases and J lost 3; bases outside the gene matches: 11.

This chain connects TRBV30 to TRBJ1-2, with D possibly matching TRBD1 (6 bases). Germline CDR1 and CDR2: GTSNPN and SVGIG (reference sequence). Trimming cost V 2 bases and J 4 bases, with 8 bases left between them. CDR3 length: 12 amino acids. This CDR3 is CAWSPGAYGYTF. The CDR3 nucleotides are TGTGCCTGGAGTCCGGGGGCCTATGGCTACACCTTC.

This clonotype has a handful of counts. The chain is built from TRBV27 and TRBJ2-3; 8 bases are a match to TRBD2. There are 17 residues in the CDR3. J was trimmed by 1 base and V by 5 bases; bases with no gene match: 11. Per germline, CDR1 MNHEY and CDR2 SMNVEV (reference sequence). The CDR3 protein is CASSPLAGWGRTDTQYF. The CDR3 DNA is TGTGCCAGCAGTCCATTAGCGGGGTGGGGCCGCACAGATACGCAGTATTTT.

J is TRBJ1-1 and V is TRBV5-1; unclear D gene. Per the germline V gene, CDR1 is SGHRS and CDR2 is YFSETQ. The V end lost 4 bases, the J end lost 3 bases, and 13 bases lay between the germline ends. The CDR3 loop spans 14 amino acids. Written as DNA, the CDR3 is TGCGCCAGCAGCCTGCGGAGGGCGGACACTGAAGCTTTCTTT. It yields the protein CASSLRRADTEAFF.

This clonotype was counted only a few times. V gene TRBV7-2 combines with J gene TRBJ2-7, with D maybe TRBD2 (7 bases). Germline V gives CDR1 SGHTA, CDR2 FQGNSA. Trimming removed 6 bases from V and 7 bases from J, with 19 bases in between. This CDR3 comprises 14 residues. The CDR3 DNA sequence: TGTGCCAGCAGGCCCCCCGGGGGGCCGAAAGAGCAGTACTTC. This sequence encodes CASRPPGGPKEQYF.

This clonotype has more than one count but fewer than ten. The V gene is TRBV5-6, the J gene TRBJ2-1; D perhaps matches TRBD2 (6 bases). Trimming took 6 bases from V and 6 from J, leaving 19 bases between them. The length of the CDR3 is 15 residues. Germline values: CDR1 SGHDT, CDR2 YYEEEE. Here the CDR3 reads CASNLGGGWANEQFF. CDR3 coding DNA: TGTGCCAGCAACCTGGGGGGAGGATGGGCCAATGAGCAGTTCTTC.

J is TRBJ2-1 and V is TRBV7-9, with no clear D. V lost 3 bases, J lost 0 bases, and 12 bases lay in between. Per the germline V gene, CDR1 is SEHNR and CDR2 is FQNEAQ (reference sequence). The CDR3 contains 16 residues. DNA for the CDR3: TGTGCCAGCAGCTTGAGAGTAGCCATCTCCTACAATGAGCAGTTCTTC. It specifies CASSLRVAISYNEQFF.

This clonotype was picked up a small number of times. This chain joins TRBV6-2 or TRBV6-3 and TRBJ2-1, with 12 bases identical to TRBD2. Looked up from germline, CDR1 is MNHEY and CDR2 is SVGEGT. V was pared by 6 bases and J by 2 bases, with 5 bases of the junction left unmatched. This CDR3 comprises 16 residues. Written as DNA, the CDR3 is TGTGCCAGCAGAGACGCTAGCGGGGGGGCCTACAATGAGCAGTTCTTC. It yields the protein CASRDASGGAYNEQFF.

This clonotype was seen repeatedly, ten times or more. Sequence at one end of the junction differs from germline and may be a read error. V and J are TRBV12-3 or TRBV12-4 and TRBJ2-5; D is undetermined. This CDR3 is 13 amino acids long. The CDR3 loop reads CASSSDNQGTQYF. The CDR3 DNA follows: TGTGCCAGCAGTTCCGACAACCAAGGGACCCAGTACTTC.

The CDR3 bases are TGTGCCAGCAGTACTACAGGGGCTGGTGGCTACACCTTC. Protein: CASSTTGAGGYTF. The gene calls are TRBV2 and TRBJ1-2; 7 nucleotides match TRBD1. CDR1 SNHLY and CDR2 FYNNEI come from the germline V gene. The CDR3 runs 13 residues. The ends lost 5 bases at V and 7 bases at J; junction bases unmatched: 7.

A few counts support this clonotype. The rearrangement uses TRBV27 and TRBJ1-2; no firm D call. This CDR3 contains 15 residues. The V gene's germline CDR1 is MNHEY and CDR2 SMNVEV (reference sequence). V gave up 5 bases and J gave up 4 bases, with 17 bases separating them. The CDR3 is CASSTTGTARYGYTF. CDR3 sequence (DNA): TGTGCCAGCAGTACCACCGGCACCGCTCGCTATGGCTACACCTTC.